The table lists the clone carrying this T cell receptor beta chain with a few counts. What it recognizes is unknown. Ages of hyperthyroidism patients ran from 18 to 65, and their diagnoses were new, under 2 months' duration. This sample stems from a study of Graves' ophthalmopathy and Graves' hyperthyroidism. General study points: A classifier, a 13-signature model, separated ophthalmopathy from stable hyperthyroidism with more than 85% sensitivity and less than 83% specificity. Ophthalmopathy progression predictions by the model showed 72% to 80% specificity and approximately 69% sensitivity.

Germline V gene data show CDR1 as ENHRY and CDR2 as SYGVKD. The CDR3 has 15 amino acids. With 10 bases removed from V and 1 base from J, the gap between germline ends came to 19 bases. RNA transcripts yielded amplified TCR beta CDR3 regions. HTBI primers primed a first-round RT-PCR, and a second-round multiplex PCR followed. TCRdb used MiXCR to reprocess the multiplex PCR reads, holding one entry per CDR3 protein. This sample has about 1.2 million distinct CDR3 sequences, with 36% found just once. Sequencing used peripheral blood or thyroid tissue (not recorded which). The gene calls are TRBV10-3 and TRBJ1-1; D remains unclear. The source of this sequence is an adult man with Graves' hyperthyroidism. For the CDR3, the DNA is TGTGCCAGCAACTCAAAACAATCGTGGAACACTGAAGCTTTCTTT. Translation: CASNSKQSWNTEAFF.